This T cell receptor (beta chain) was retrieved from a study of OX40 agonist ivuxolimab in advanced cancers. V shed 7 bases and J shed 5 bases, with 9 bases lying between them. In germline, CDR1 is SGHAT, CDR2 FQDESV (reference sequence). The CDR3 sequence is 12 residues long. Clones were read by immunoSEQ multiplex PCR, and TCRdb kept only the in-frame ones, dropping some. The sample has around 34,000 clones, 80% to 90% seen once. V gene TRBV11-1 combines with J gene TRBJ1-3; D remains unclear. Source: CD4+ or CD8+ T cells sorted from blood, taken in a trial of the OX40 agonist ivuxolimab. The TCR comes from an adult with an advanced solid tumor such as melanoma, head and neck, liver or kidney cancer. In DNA form, the CDR3 reads TGTGCCAGCACAGACGGGCGAAACACCATATATTTT. Its translation is CASTDGRNTIYF.